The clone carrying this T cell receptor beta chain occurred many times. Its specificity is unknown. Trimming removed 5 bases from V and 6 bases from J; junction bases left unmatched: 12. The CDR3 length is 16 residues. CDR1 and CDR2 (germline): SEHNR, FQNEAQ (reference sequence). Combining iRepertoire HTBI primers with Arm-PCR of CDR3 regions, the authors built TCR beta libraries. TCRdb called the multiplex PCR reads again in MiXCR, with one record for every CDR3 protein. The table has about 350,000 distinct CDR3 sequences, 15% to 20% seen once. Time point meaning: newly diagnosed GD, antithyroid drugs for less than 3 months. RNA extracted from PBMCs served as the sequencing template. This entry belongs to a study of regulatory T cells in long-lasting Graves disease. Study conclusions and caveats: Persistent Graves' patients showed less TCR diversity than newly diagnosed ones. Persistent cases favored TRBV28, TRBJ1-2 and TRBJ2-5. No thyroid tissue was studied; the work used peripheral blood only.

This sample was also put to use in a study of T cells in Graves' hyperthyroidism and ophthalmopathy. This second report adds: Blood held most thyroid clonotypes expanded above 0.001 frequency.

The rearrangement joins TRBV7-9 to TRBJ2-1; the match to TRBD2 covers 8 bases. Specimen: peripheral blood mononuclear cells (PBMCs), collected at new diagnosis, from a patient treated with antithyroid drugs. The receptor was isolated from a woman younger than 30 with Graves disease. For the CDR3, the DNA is TGTGCCAGCAGCCTGCTAAGCGGGAGATCGTCCAATGAGCAGTTCTTC. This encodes CASSLLSGRSSNEQFF.